The rows below give T cell receptor beta chains drawn from one sample of a study of human T cells and chemical hapten exposure. One entry per CDR3 protein results from TCRdb running MiXCR on the 5' RACE reads. The table records about 140,000 distinct CDR3 sequences, around 4.1% of them present only once. The receptors derive from a female donor in good health. Both conserved end residues are part of each CDR3. The D gene is left open where the match is weak. Some rows mark clone size as missing; the rest say once, few, many or name a class of expanded clone.

D,J,V,size,CDR3,DNA
NA,TRBJ1-2,TRBV6-1,many,CASSELADRNYGYTF,TGTGCCAGCAGTGAATTGGCAGACAGAAACTATGGCTACACCTTC
TRBD2,TRBJ2-2,TRBV7-2,many,CASSLAGGGTGELFF,TGTGCCAGCAGCCTAGCGGGGGGAGGGACCGGGGAGCTGTTTTTT
NA,TRBJ2-1,TRBV19,NA,CASSVGWGGVDEQFF,TGTGCCAGTAGTGTAGGGTGGGGGGGCGTCGATGAGCAGTTCTTC
NA,TRBJ1-4,TRBV6-6,many,CASSYQNEKLFF,TGTGCCAGCAGTTACCAGAATGAAAAACTGTTTTTT
TRBD1,TRBJ1-6,TRBV6-6,few,CASSYRGQTSPLHF,TGTGCCAGCAGTTACAGGGGGCAAACTTCACCCCTCCACTTT
NA,TRBJ1-2,TRBV4-3,NA,CASSRTRTVYYGYTF,TGCGCCAGCAGCCGAACACGGACAGTCTACTATGGCTACACCTTC
NA,TRBJ2-7,TRBV10-3,many,CATSQGPYEQYF,TGTGCCACCTCCCAGGGGCCCTACGAGCAGTACTTC
NA,TRBJ1-2,TRBV6-1,NA,CASSEALRGLSRRF,TGTGCCAGCAGTGAAGCGCTTCGAGGGTTGTCGCGCAGATTC
TRBD2,TRBJ2-1,TRBV6-2/TRBV6-3,many,CASRLTSDEQFF,TGTGCCAGCAGACTAACTAGCGATGAGCAGTTCTTC
NA,TRBJ1-1,TRBV4-3,many,CASSPTARMLSTEAFF,TGCGCCAGCAGCCCGACGGCCCGGATGTTGAGCACTGAAGCTTTCTTT
NA,TRBJ2-3,TRBV2,many,CASSEFFRGTDTQYF,TGTGCCAGCAGTGAATTCTTTCGTGGCACAGATACGCAGTATTTT
NA,TRBJ1-2,TRBV6-6,many,CASERSLNYGYTF,TGTGCCAGCGAGAGGTCCCTAAACTATGGCTACACCTTC
TRBD2,TRBJ2-5,TRBV9,NA,CASSSGALAGGETQYF,TGTGCCAGCAGCTCCGGGGCTCTAGCGGGGGGAGAGACCCAGTACTTC
TRBD1,TRBJ1-2,TRBV5-6,many,CASSSRQTGIYGYTF,TGTGCCAGCAGCTCCCGACAGACAGGGATCTATGGCTACACCTTC
TRBD1,TRBJ1-4,TRBV6-6,many,CASRLGTGEFGKLFF,TGTGCCAGCAGGCTCGGGACAGGGGAATTTGGAAAACTGTTTTTT
NA,TRBJ1-3,TRBV28,many,CASRSSGNTIYF,TGTGCCAGCAGGAGCTCTGGAAACACCATATATTTT
TRBD2,TRBJ2-3,TRBV6-6,few,CASSYALAGGAGSTDTQYF,TGTGCCAGCAGTTACGCTCTAGCGGGGGGGGCAGGGAGCACAGATACGCAGTATTTT
NA,TRBJ2-3,TRBV5-4,few,CASSFGRVRSTDTQYF,TGTGCCAGCAGCTTTGGCAGGGTGAGGTCCACAGATACGCAGTATTTT
NA,TRBJ1-1,TRBV2,NA,CATTQEVTEAFF,TGTGCCACCACACAGGAGGTCACTGAAGCTTTCTTT
NA,TRBJ1-2,TRBV6-6,many,CASSRAAYGYTF,TGTGCCAGCAGTCGCGCGGCCTATGGCTACACCTTC
NA,TRBJ2-3,TRBV30,NA,CAWSSSGGDTQYF,TGTGCCTGGAGCTCATCGGGTGGCGATACGCAGTATTTT
NA,TRBJ1-1,TRBV7-5,NA,CISVSDIPGLGEAFF,NA
NA,TRBJ1-1,TRBV5-5,many,CASSLSTVNTEAFF,TGTGCCAGCAGCTTGTCGACGGTGAACACTGAAGCTTTCTTT
NA,TRBJ1-2,TRBV4-2,many,CASSQERGPDGYTF,TGTGCCAGCAGCCAAGAAAGAGGACCGGATGGCTACACCTTC
NA,TRBJ2-2,TRBV28,many,CASSLISGELFF,TGTGCCAGCAGTCTGATTTCCGGGGAGCTGTTTTTT
NA,TRBJ1-2,TRBV7-8,many,CASSTQGPNYGYTF,TGTGCCAGCAGCACCCAGGGCCCCAACTATGGCTACACCTTC
TRBD1,TRBJ2-1,TRBV5-1,NA,CASSPGLMRPGQGGNEQFF,TGCGCCAGCAGCCCGGGCTTAATGAGACCGGGACAGGGGGGGAATGAGCAGTTCTTC
TRBD1,TRBJ1-1,TRBV2,NA,CASRETGALNTEAFF,TGTGCCAGCAGGGAGACAGGGGCTCTGAACACTGAAGCTTTCTTT
NA,TRBJ2-7,TRBV7-8,many,CASSLYEDSYEQYF,TGTGCCAGCAGCTTATACGAAGACTCCTACGAGCAGTACTTC
TRBD2,TRBJ2-1,TRBV6-2/TRBV6-3,many,CASTPGLAHRLNEQFF,TGTGCCAGCACCCCCGGACTAGCCCATCGACTCAATGAGCAGTTCTTC
NA,TRBJ1-5,TRBV24-1,many,CATSDGGQPQHF,TGTGCCACCAGTGATGGCGGTCAGCCCCAGCATTTT
NA,TRBJ1-5,TRBV30,few,CAWSDWGNQPQHF,TGTGCCTGGAGTGACTGGGGGAACCAGCCCCAGCATTTT
TRBD1,TRBJ2-7,TRBV5-1,NA,CASSSGQGVSSEQYF,TGCGCCAGCAGCTCAGGACAGGGGGTTTCGTCAGAGCAGTACTTC
NA,TRBJ2-3,TRBV7-3,few,CASSLARTSTDTQYF,TGTGCCAGCAGCTTGGCCCGGACTAGCACAGATACGCAGTATTTT
TRBD1,TRBJ1-5,TRBV6-5,few,CASRKGQSNQPQHF,TGTGCCAGCAGAAAGGGACAGAGTAATCAGCCCCAGCATTTT
NA,TRBJ1-5,TRBV13,many,CASSLAEGNQPQHF,TGTGCCAGCAGCTTAGCAGAGGGCAATCAGCCCCAGCATTTT
TRBD1,TRBJ2-3,TRBV7-2,many,CASSTDRGADTQYF,TGTGCCAGCAGCACGGACAGGGGCGCAGATACGCAGTATTTT
TRBD1,TRBJ2-1,TRBV25-1,many,CASSDPPGQDYYNEQFF,TGTGCCAGCAGTGATCCCCCGGGACAGGACTACTACAATGAGCAGTTCTTC
NA,TRBJ1-1,TRBV9,few,CASSGTTNTEAFF,TGTGCCAGCAGCGGGACAACGAACACTGAAGCTTTCTTT
NA,TRBJ1-1,TRBV6-2/TRBV6-3,many,CASTPRGGANTEAFF,TGTGCCAGCACCCCCCGTGGAGGGGCGAACACTGAAGCTTTCTTT
NA,TRBJ1-3,TRBV29-1,many,CSVGEYSGNTIYF,TGCAGCGTTGGTGAATACTCTGGAAACACCATATATTTT
NA,TRBJ1-2,TRBV27,many,CASSLEGFGGYTF,TGTGCCAGCAGTTTAGAAGGATTTGGGGGCTACACCTTC
NA,TRBJ2-7,TRBV7-8,few,CASSLVSGCSGEQYF,TGTGCCAGCAGCTTAGTATCAGGGTGCAGTGGGGAGCAGTACTTC
NA,TRBJ2-7,TRBV28,few,CASSEGTLRGSSYEQYF,TGTGCCAGCAGCGAAGGGACACTTAGAGGAAGCTCCTACGAGCAGTACTTC
NA,TRBJ1-4,TRBV10-3,many,CAISEGGATNEKLFF,TGTGCCATCAGTGAAGGAGGAGCAACTAATGAAAAACTGTTTTTT
NA,TRBJ2-7,TRBV5-6,many,CASSSQRLYEQYF,TGTGCCAGCAGCTCACAAAGACTCTACGAGCAGTACTTC